This T cell receptor beta chain was found in a study of shared clonotypes between healthy human individuals. Study overall: Plates per donor: three CD4 naive, three CD4 memory, two CD8 naive, one CD8 memory.

Profiling relied on immunoSEQ multiplex PCR, and the TCRdb table lists in-frame clones only, not all of them. This table has 950,000 to 1,100,000 clones, more than 65% appearing once. Donors were healthy HIV-negative adults without recent acute infections or vaccinations. All donors were Caucasian adults living in Nashville, Tennessee. The split of CD4+ cells yielded CD45RA+ naive and CD45RA-negative memory subsets. The sample taken for sequencing was memory CD4+ T cells sorted from blood. Regarding subset: CD45RA-negative fraction. The origin of this receptor is a man younger than 30 in good health.

CDR3 amino acids: CASSVGQGIGELFF. In DNA, the CDR3 is TGTGCCAGCAGTGTTGGACAGGGGATCGGGGAGCTGTTTTTT. V is TRBV6-5 and J is TRBJ2-2; 9 nucleotides agree with TRBD1. Germline V gene lookup returns CDR1 MNHEY and CDR2 SVGAGI. Germline trimming cut 5 bases from V and 7 bases from J; bases unmatched to any gene: 5. CDR3 length: 14 amino acids.